This T cell receptor (beta chain) was sequenced in a study of neurological immune-mediated disorders. V was pared by 5 bases and J by 4 bases, with 10 bases of the junction left unmatched. Per the germline V gene, CDR1 is DFQATT and CDR2 is SNEGSKA (reference sequence). The CDR3 sequence is 14 residues long. There are many counts of this clonotype. TCRdb processed the 5' RACE reads anew with MiXCR; each CDR3 protein has one entry. Of tens of thousands of distinct CDR3 sequences listed, roughly a tenth are singletons. What was sequenced was PBMCs. The source is a woman aged 55-69 years with HTLV-1-associated myelopathy (HAM/TSP). The V and J genes are TRBV20-1 and TRBJ1-1; 7 positions agree with TRBD1. The CDR3: CSAALGQDSTEAFF. As DNA, the CDR3 is TGCAGTGCTGCCCTTGGACAGGATAGCACTGAAGCTTTCTTT.